These 23 T cell receptor beta chains were all obtained from the same sample, sequenced in a study of cytomegalovirus exposure and HLA in healthy donors. Primers for the PCR totalled 60 Vbeta and 13 Jbeta. Using immunoSEQ multiplex PCR, the repertoire was profiled, and TCRdb retains in-frame clones only, with some absent. The sample includes roughly 100,000 clones, more than 80% of them seen just once. Sequencing was performed on PBMCs. The receptors were sampled from a young man in good health and CMV-seronegative.

This chain connects TRBV7-3 to TRBJ2-1, with a tentative D call TRBD2 (5 bases). The germline V gene encodes CDR1 SGHTA and CDR2 FQGTGA. V lost 2 bases and J 5 bases, leaving 13 bases between the germline ends. This CDR3 region has 15 residues. The CDR3: CASSLDGRGHNEQFF. The CDR3 nucleotides read TGTGCCAGCAGCTTAGATGGGCGCGGGCACAATGAGCAGTTCTTC.

The rearrangement uses TRBV6-5 and TRBJ2-1; D unresolved. Germline values: CDR1 MNHEY, CDR2 SVGAGI. The CDR3 has 12 residues. Trimming shortened V by 5 bases and J by 5 bases, and 7 bases separated the two germline ends. The CDR3 reads CASSATDNEQFF. The CDR3 bases are TGTGCCAGCAGTGCTACCGACAATGAGCAGTTCTTC.

The J gene is TRBJ2-7, the V gene TRBV7-2, with 13 bases lining up with TRBD2. The CDR3 extends over 15 amino acids. Germline V CDR1 and CDR2: SGHTA, FQGNSA. Germline trimming cut 5 bases from V and 3 bases from J; bases unmatched to any gene: 4. The CDR3 sequence is CASSPGLAGFYEQYF. DNA for the CDR3: TGTGCCAGCAGCCCGGGACTAGCGGGGTTCTACGAGCAGTACTTC. The full variable domain, in which reference TRBV7-2 and TRBJ2-7 provide the parts outside the CDR3, is GAGVSQSPSNKVTEKGKDVELRCDPISGHTALYWYRQSLGQGLEFLIYFQGNSAPDKSGLPSDRFSAERTGGSVSTLTIQRTQQEDSAVYLCASSPGLAGFYEQYFGPGTRLTVT.

The chain joins TRBV19 to TRBJ2-5; TRBD2 is a possible D gene (5 bases). Germline V gene sequence: CDR1 LNHDA, CDR2 SQIVND (reference sequence). V was shortened by 7 bases and J by 1 base, with 22 bases between the two germline ends. This CDR3 is built from 17 residues. The CDR3 DNA reads TGTGCCAGTACGGCTAGCCAGGTGGTATCCAGCCAAGAGACCCAGTACTTC. This codes for CASTASQVVSSQETQYF. The variable domain in full, with the rest retrieved from reference TRBV19 and TRBJ2-5, is DGGITQSPKYLFRKEGQNVTLSCEQNLNHDAMYWYRQDPGQGLRLIYYSQIVNDFQKGDIAEGYSVSREKKESFPLTVTSAQKNPTAFYLCASTASQVVSSQETQYFGPGTRLLVL.

This clone was seen just once. V usage is TRBV19 and J usage is TRBJ2-3; possible D gene TRBD2, 6 bases. Trimming took off 10 bases at V and 1 base at J, with 9 bases between the two ends. Germline V gene sequence: CDR1 LNHDA, CDR2 SQIVND (reference sequence). The CDR3 covers 12 residues. The chain's CDR3 is CATSSGTDTQYF. CDR3 nucleotides: TGTGCCACCTCTAGCGGCACAGATACGCAGTATTTT.

The chain uses TRBV5-1 and TRBJ2-5, with D maybe TRBD2 (6 bases). Germline V gene data show CDR1 as SGHRS and CDR2 as YFSETQ. The CDR3 is 14 residues long. With 0 bases removed from V and 2 bases from J, the gap between germline ends came to 8 bases. The CDR3: CASSLGGDQETQYF. The CDR3 DNA is TGCGCCAGCAGCTTGGGGGGGGATCAAGAGACCCAGTACTTC.

This clone came up a few times. The V and J genes are TRBV4-1 and TRBJ1-1, with D possibly matching TRBD1 (5 bases). Trimming stripped 0 bases from V and 7 bases from J, with 12 bases between. Germline V gives CDR1 MGHRA, CDR2 YSYEKL. The CDR3 extends over 14 amino acids. In DNA form, the CDR3 reads TGCGCCAGCAGCCAAGATCTGGGGCGCGTTGAAGCTTTCTTT. It yields the protein CASSQDLGRVEAFF.

CDR3 amino acids: CASSLGGQGVYGYTF. CDR3 nucleotide sequence: TGTGCCAGCAGCTTGGGAGGACAGGGGGTCTATGGCTACACCTTC. The J gene is TRBJ1-2, the V gene TRBV5-5, with 10 bases fitting TRBD1. The V segment lost 0 bases and the J segment 4 bases; nucleotides outside the gene matches: 3. CDR1 is SGHKS, CDR2 YYEKEE, per germline (reference sequence). CDR3 length equals 15 residues.

The rearrangement links TRBV7-9 to TRBJ2-5; TRBD1 agrees at 8 bases. Germline CDR1 reads SEHNR; CDR2 reads FQNEAQ (reference sequence). J lost 5 bases, V lost 1 base, and 9 bases had no gene match. The CDR3 is 16 residues long. CDR3 DNA: TGTGCCAGCAGCTTAGACGGCCAGGGGGCCCGGGAGACCCAGTACTTC. Protein product: CASSLDGQGARETQYF.

V and J are TRBV21-1 and TRBJ1-1; the table's TRBD1 call for D was not verified on the DNA. TRBV21-1 is noted as a pseudogene. CDR3 length equals 19 residues. CDR3 residues: CASSKWPRDRGPGDTEAFF. The CDR3 DNA follows: TGTGCCAGCAGCAAATGGCCCCGGGACAGGGGCCCGGGGGACACTGAAGCTTTCTTT.

The gene calls are TRBV19 and TRBJ1-2, with TRBD1 matching over 8 bases. This CDR3 region has 15 residues. Germline CDR1 is LNHDA and CDR2 is SQIVND (reference sequence). The V and J ends lost 11 bases and 4 bases, in that order; junction bases with no gene match: 15. CDR3 sequence (DNA): TGTGCCCCATTCCGTAGACAGGGGTACCCCTATGGCTACACCTTC. Translated: CAPFRRQGYPYGYTF.

This clone was observed a single time. The chain combines TRBV9 with TRBJ2-5, with 8 bases aligning to TRBD2. CDR3 size: 15 residues. Looked up from germline, CDR1 is SGDLS and CDR2 is YYNGEE. Trimming cost V 0 bases and J 4 bases; bases outside gene matches: 5. CDR3 sequence reads: CASSVETGGGETQYF. CDR3 in DNA: TGTGCCAGCAGCGTAGAAACGGGAGGGGGAGAGACCCAGTACTTC.

The chain uses TRBV28 and TRBJ2-7, with 8 bases aligning to TRBD2. The germline CDR1 and CDR2 sequences are MDHEN and SYDVKM. V was clipped by 4 bases and J by 3 bases; unmatched bases: 11. The CDR3 length is 16 residues. CDR3 protein: CASSSLLAGAIYEQYF. DNA of the CDR3: TGTGCCAGCAGTTCCCTTCTAGCGGGTGCAATCTACGAGCAGTACTTC.

This chain connects TRBV5-4 to TRBJ2-7; 8 bases are a match to TRBD2. Germline CDR1 SGHNT, CDR2 YYREEE (reference sequence). This CDR3 comprises 15 residues. Losses at the gene ends were 4 bases for V and 3 bases for J; bases not matched to a gene: 9. CDR3 bases: TGTGCCAGCAGCCCGTCGGGGGGGGCCAACTACGAGCAGTACTTC. It specifies CASSPSGGANYEQYF.

Of note for this clone: At the DNA level, this CDR3 is encoded by other sequences in the same sample as well. The chain couples TRBV18 to TRBJ1-5, with 7 bases identical to TRBD1. The germline V gene encodes CDR1 KGHSH and CDR2 LQKENI. The CDR3 covers 14 residues. With 3 bases clipped from V and 2 bases from J, the junction kept 1 base outside the gene matches. The CDR3 region is CASSPGTGNQPQHF. In DNA form, the CDR3 reads TGTGCCAGCTCACCTGGGACAGGCAATCAGCCCCAGCATTTT.

The CDR3 bases are TGCGCCAGCAGTAATGGAGGATCCTACGAGCAGTACTTC. Protein product: CASSNGGSYEQYF. The gene calls are TRBV10-2 and TRBJ2-7; the D gene is possibly TRBD2 (5 bases). CDR3 length: 13 amino acids. Looked up from germline, CDR1 is WSHSY and CDR2 is SAAADI. Trimming left V 5 bases short and J 1 base short, with 9 bases between.

This chain joins TRBV7-3 and TRBJ2-1; D is possibly TRBD1 (6 bases). The V end was cut by 1 base, the J end by 11 bases, with 18 bases between. The CDR3 contains 15 residues. Germline loops: CDR1 SGHTA, CDR2 FQGTGA. CDR3 in DNA: TGTGCCAGCAGCTTAAAAGTCGGGCGAGGGGGTCAGCAGTTCTTC. Protein sequence: CASSLKVGRGGQQFF. Complete variable domain (other parts from reference TRBV7-3 and TRBJ2-1): GAGVSQTPSNKVTEKGKYVELRCDPISGHTALYWYRQSLGQGPEFLIYFQGTGAADDSGLPNDRFFAVRPEGSVSTLKIQRTERGDSAVYLCASSLKVGRGGQQFFGPGTRLTVL.

V usage is TRBV27 and J usage is TRBJ1-2, with D uncertain. Trimming shortened V by 8 bases and J by 3 bases, and 13 bases separated the two germline ends. CDR1 is MNHEY, CDR2 SMNVEV, per germline (reference sequence). The CDR3 is 13 residues long. As DNA, the CDR3 is TGTGCCAGCGGGTTAGCGATTCACTATGGCTACACCTTC. This gives the protein CASGLAIHYGYTF.

The gene calls are TRBV9 and TRBJ1-2, with 8 bases matching TRBD1. The CDR3 is 18 residues long. V was clipped by 0 bases and J by 1 base; unmatched bases: 11. CDR1 is SGDLS, CDR2 YYNGEE, per germline. CDR3 sequence (DNA): TGTGCCAGCAGCGTAGGACACAGGGGGAAACCACTTAACTATGGCTACACCTTC. Amino acids: CASSVGHRGKPLNYGYTF.

The chain employs TRBV4-3 and TRBJ2-7; 7 bases match TRBD1. The germline gives CDR1 LGHNA, CDR2 YSLEER. The length of the CDR3 is 16 residues. The trim removed 2 bases at V and 0 bases at J, leaving 7 bases unmatched. CDR3 protein: CASSQSAGTDSYEQYF. CDR3 sequence (DNA): TGCGCCAGCAGCCAATCGGCCGGGACAGACTCCTACGAGCAGTACTTC.

The rearrangement uses TRBV6-6 and TRBJ2-2; 7 positions agree with TRBD2. Trimming took 6 bases from V and 6 from J; bases not matched to a gene: 4. Germline CDR1 and CDR2: MNHNY and SVGAGI (reference sequence). The CDR3 contains 13 residues. The CDR3 sequence is CASRSGGAGELFF. The CDR3, as DNA: TGTGCCAGCAGGTCGGGAGGCGCCGGGGAGCTGTTTTTT.

In regard to this clone: One junction end disagrees with the germline gene, perhaps due to a read error. This chain links TRBV7-9 with TRBJ2-5, with D perhaps matching TRBD1 (6 bases). The DNA end is a closer match to TRBJ2-7, so the J assignment may be wrong. Germline CDR1 SEHNR, CDR2 FQNEAQ (reference sequence). This CDR3 is 16 amino acids long. The CDR3 sequence: CSSSSLTGGDSYEQYF. CDR3 nucleotides: TGTTCCAGCAGCTCCCTGACAGGAGGTGACTCCTACGAGCAGTACTTC.

This sequence joins TRBV7-2 and TRBJ1-5; a possible D gene is TRBD1 (6 bases). Germline V lookup: CDR1 SGHTA, CDR2 FQGNSA. This CDR3 is built from 13 residues. Deletions cut 4 bases from V and 7 bases from J, with 11 bases between. CDR3 region: CASSSPGAQPQHF. DNA for the CDR3: TGTGCCAGCAGCTCCCCAGGGGCCCAGCCCCAGCATTTT. Combining the CDR3 with reference TRBV7-2 and TRBJ1-5 gives the whole variable domain GAGVSQSPSNKVTEKGKDVELRCDPISGHTALYWYRQSLGQGLEFLIYFQGNSAPDKSGLPSDRFSAERTGGSVSTLTIQRTQQEDSAVYLCASSSPGAQPQHFGDGTRLSIL.